The next 5 T cell receptor beta chains were all read from a single sample in a study of OX40 agonist ivuxolimab in advanced cancers. Method: immunoSEQ multiplex PCR; TCRdb's copy keeps in-frame clones and lacks some. The table has about 36,000 clones, 65% to 80% seen once. The starting material was CD4+ or CD8+ T cells sorted from blood, obtained in a trial of the OX40 agonist ivuxolimab. All receptors come from an adult with an advanced solid tumor such as melanoma, head and neck, liver or kidney cancer.

The V gene is TRBV6-5, the J gene TRBJ2-7; no firm D call. The length of the CDR3 is 13 residues. Trimming pared 0 bases from V and 2 bases from J, leaving 5 bases between. Germline-derived CDR1 and CDR2 are MNHEY and SVGAGI. In nucleotides, the CDR3 is TGTGCCAGCAGTTACTCGATTACCTACGAGCAGTACTTC. Protein: CASSYSITYEQYF.

V is TRBV5-4 and J is TRBJ1-2, with D maybe TRBD1 (5 bases). There are 14 residues in the CDR3. The germline CDR1 and CDR2 sequences are SGHNT and YYREEE (reference sequence). V lost 6 bases and J lost 1, with 13 bases in between. The CDR3 DNA reads TGTGCCAGCACCTCCCCGACAGTTAACTATGGCTACACCTTC. Protein: CASTSPTVNYGYTF.

The chain joins TRBV7-3 to TRBJ1-2, with D possibly being TRBD1 (5 bases). Germline V gives CDR1 SGHTA, CDR2 FQGTGA. The V end lost 7 bases, the J end lost 2 bases, and 17 bases lay between the germline ends. This CDR3 comprises 15 residues. CDR3 loop: CASTLRAGSNYGYTF. CDR3 bases: TGTGCCAGCACCCTTCGAGCAGGGTCGAACTATGGCTACACCTTC.

This clone was observed a few times. This rearrangement joins TRBV5-1 to TRBJ2-2; 7 positions agree with TRBD1. Germline assignment: CDR1 SGHRS and CDR2 YFSETQ. This CDR3 comprises 15 residues. The J segment lost 5 bases and the V segment lost 2 bases, leaving 6 bases of the junction unmatched. The CDR3, as DNA: TGCGCCAGCAGCTTAGACACAGGGGATACCGGGGAGCTGTTTTTT. This encodes CASSLDTGDTGELFF.

The chain joins TRBV4-2 to TRBJ2-4, with 10 bases aligning to TRBD2. V shed 0 bases, J shed 3 bases, and the junction held 11 bases outside the gene matches. The CDR3 runs 19 residues. Germline V lookup: CDR1 LGHNA, CDR2 YNFKEQ. This CDR3 reads CASSQDGGSGGSSKNIQYF. The DNA of the CDR3 is TGTGCCAGCAGCCAAGATGGGGGTAGCGGGGGGTCGAGCAAAAACATTCAGTACTTC.